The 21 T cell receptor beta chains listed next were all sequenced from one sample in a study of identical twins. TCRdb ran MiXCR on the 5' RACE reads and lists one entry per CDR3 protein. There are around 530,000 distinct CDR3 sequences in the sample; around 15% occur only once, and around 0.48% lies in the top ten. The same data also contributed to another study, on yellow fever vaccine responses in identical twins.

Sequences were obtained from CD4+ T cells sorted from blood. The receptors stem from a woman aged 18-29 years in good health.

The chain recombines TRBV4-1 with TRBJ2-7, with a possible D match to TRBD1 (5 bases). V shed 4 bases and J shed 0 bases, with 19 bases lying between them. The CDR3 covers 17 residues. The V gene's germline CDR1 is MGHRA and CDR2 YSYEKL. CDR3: CASSPSQGYGASYEQYF. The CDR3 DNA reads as TGCGCCAGCAGCCCAAGCCAAGGGTATGGGGCCTCCTACGAGCAGTACTTC.

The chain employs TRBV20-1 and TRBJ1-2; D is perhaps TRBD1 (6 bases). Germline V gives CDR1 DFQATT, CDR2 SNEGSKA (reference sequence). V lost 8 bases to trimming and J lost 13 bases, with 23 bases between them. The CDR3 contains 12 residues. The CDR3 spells CSPDSARGACTF. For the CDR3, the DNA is TGCAGTCCGGACAGCGCAAGAGGCGCTTGCACCTTC.

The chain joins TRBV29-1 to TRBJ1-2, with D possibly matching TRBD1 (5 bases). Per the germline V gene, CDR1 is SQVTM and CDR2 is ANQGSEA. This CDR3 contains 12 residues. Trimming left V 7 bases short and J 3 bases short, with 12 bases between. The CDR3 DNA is TGCAGCGGATGGGGCGGATACTATGGCTACACCTTC. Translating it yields CSGWGGYYGYTF.

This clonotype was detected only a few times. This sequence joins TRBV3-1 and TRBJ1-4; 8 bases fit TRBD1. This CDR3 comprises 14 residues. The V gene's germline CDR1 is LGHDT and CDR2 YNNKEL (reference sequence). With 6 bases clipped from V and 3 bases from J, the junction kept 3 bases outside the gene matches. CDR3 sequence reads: CASRDRVSNEKLFF. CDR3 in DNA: TGTGCCAGCAGGGACAGGGTATCTAATGAAAAACTGTTTTTT.

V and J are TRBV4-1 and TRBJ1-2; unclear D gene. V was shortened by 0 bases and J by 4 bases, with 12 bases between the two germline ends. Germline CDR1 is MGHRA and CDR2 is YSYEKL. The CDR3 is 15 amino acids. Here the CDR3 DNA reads TGCGCCAGCAGCCAAGAAGCCACCGCAACCTATGGCTACACCTTC. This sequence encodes CASSQEATATYGYTF.

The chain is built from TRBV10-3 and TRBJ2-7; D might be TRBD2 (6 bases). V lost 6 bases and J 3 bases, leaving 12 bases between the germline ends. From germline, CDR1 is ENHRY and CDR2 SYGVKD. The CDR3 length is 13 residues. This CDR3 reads CAIREGPVYEQYF. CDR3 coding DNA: TGTGCCATCAGGGAGGGGCCAGTCTACGAGCAGTACTTC.

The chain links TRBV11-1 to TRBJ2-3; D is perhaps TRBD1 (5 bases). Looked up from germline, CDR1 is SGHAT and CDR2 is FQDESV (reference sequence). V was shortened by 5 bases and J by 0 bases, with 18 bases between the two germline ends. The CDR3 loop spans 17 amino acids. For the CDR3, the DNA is TGTGCCAGCAGCATAGGGGCAGGTCCCCGCAGCACAGATACGCAGTATTTT. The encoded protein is CASSIGAGPRSTDTQYF.

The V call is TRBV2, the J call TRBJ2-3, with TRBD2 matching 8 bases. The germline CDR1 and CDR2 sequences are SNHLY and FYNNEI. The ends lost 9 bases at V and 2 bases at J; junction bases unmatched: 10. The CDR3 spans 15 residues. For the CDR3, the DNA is TGTGCCAGTCGAACGGGACTAGGGCCCACAGATACGCAGTATTTT. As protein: CASRTGLGPTDTQYF.

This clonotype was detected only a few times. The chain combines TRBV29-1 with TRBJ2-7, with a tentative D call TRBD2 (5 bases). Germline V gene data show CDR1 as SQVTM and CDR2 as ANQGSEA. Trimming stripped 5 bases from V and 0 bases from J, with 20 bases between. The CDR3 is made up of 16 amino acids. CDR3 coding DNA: TGCAGCGTTAGTCCGATTTCCCCTACTAGCTCCTACGAGCAGTACTTC. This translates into CSVSPISPTSSYEQYF.

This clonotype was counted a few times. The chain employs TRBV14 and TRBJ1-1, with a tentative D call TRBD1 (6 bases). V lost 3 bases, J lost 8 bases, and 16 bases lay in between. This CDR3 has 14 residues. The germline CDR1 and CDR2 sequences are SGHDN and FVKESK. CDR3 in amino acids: CASSQQTGSGEAFF. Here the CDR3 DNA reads TGTGCCAGCAGCCAGCAGACAGGCTCCGGGGAAGCTTTCTTT.

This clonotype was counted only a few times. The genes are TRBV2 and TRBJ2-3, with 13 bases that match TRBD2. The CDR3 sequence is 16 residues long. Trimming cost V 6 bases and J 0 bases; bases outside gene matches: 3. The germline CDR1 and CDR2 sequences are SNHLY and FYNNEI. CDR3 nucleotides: TGTGCCAGCAGACCACTAGCGGGGGGGAGCACAGATACGCAGTATTTT. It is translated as CASRPLAGGSTDTQYF.

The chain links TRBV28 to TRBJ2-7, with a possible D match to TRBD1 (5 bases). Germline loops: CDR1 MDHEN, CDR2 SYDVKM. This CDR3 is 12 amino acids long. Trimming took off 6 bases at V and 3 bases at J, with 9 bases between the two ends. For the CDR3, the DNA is TGTGCCAGCAGCCAGGACAACTACGAGCAGTACGTC. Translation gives CASSQDNYEQYV.

CDR3 sequence (DNA): TGCAGTGCTAGGTGGGGGGGGGCCGTCGCCGGGGAGCTGTTTTTT. It yields the protein CSARWGGAVAGELFF. V gene TRBV20-1 combines with J gene TRBJ2-2; D is possibly TRBD2 (7 bases). V was pared by 3 bases and J by 6 bases, with 17 bases between. CDR1 and CDR2 from the germline V gene are DFQATT and SNEGSKA (reference sequence). The CDR3 is 15 amino acids.

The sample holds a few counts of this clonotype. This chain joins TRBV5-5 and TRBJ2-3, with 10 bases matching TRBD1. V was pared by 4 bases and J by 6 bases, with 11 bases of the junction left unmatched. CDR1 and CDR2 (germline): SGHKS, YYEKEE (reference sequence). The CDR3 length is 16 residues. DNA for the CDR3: TGTGCCAGCAGCGCAAGACAGGGGGCGGGGGAGGATACGCAGTATTTT. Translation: CASSARQGAGEDTQYF. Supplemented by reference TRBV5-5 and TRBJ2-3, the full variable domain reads DAGVTQSPTHLIKTRGQQVTLRCSPISGHKSVSWYQQVLGQGPQFIFQYYEKEERGRGNFPDRFSARQFPNYSSELNVNALLLGDSALYLCASSARQGAGEDTQYFGPGTRLTVL.

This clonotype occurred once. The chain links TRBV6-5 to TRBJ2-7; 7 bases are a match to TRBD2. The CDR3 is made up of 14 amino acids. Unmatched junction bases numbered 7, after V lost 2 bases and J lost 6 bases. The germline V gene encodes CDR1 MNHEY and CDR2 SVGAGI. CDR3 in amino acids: CASSYGGSNGEQYF. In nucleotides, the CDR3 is TGTGCCAGCAGTTACGGCGGGAGTAATGGCGAGCAGTACTTC.

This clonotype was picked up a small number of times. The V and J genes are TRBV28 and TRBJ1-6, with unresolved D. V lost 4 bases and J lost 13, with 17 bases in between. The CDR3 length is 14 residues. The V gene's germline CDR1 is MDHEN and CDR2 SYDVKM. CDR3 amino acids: CASSSNVGFSPLHF. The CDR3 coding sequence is TGTGCCAGCAGTTCAAATGTGGGCTTCAGTCCCCTCCACTTT.

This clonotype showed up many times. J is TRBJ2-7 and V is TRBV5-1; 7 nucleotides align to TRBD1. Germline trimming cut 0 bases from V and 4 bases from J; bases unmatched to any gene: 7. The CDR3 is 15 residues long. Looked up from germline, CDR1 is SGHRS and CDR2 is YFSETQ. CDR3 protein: CASSLEGGGGYEQYV. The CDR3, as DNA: TGCGCCAGCAGCTTGGAAGGGGGCGGCGGTTACGAGCAGTACGTC.

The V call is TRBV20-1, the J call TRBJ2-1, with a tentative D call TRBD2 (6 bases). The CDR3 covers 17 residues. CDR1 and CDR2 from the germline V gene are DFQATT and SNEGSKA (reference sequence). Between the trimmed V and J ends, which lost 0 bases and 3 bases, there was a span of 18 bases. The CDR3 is CSARDPGRRAFYNEQFF. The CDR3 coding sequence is TGCAGTGCTAGAGACCCCGGAAGGAGGGCCTTCTACAATGAGCAGTTCTTC.

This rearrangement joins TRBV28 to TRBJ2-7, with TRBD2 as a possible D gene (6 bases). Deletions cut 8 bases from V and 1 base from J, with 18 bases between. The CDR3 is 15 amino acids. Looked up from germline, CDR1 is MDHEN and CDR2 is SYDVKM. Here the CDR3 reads CASFSPGTPSYEQYF. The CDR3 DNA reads TGTGCCAGCTTTTCCCCCGGGACTCCATCCTACGAGCAGTACTTC. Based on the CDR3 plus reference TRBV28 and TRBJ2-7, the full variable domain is DVKVTQSSRYLVKRTGEKVFLECVQDMDHENMFWYRQDPGLGLRLIYFSYDVKMKEKGDIPEGYSVSREKKERFSLILESASTNQTSMYLCASFSPGTPSYEQYFGPGTRLTVT.

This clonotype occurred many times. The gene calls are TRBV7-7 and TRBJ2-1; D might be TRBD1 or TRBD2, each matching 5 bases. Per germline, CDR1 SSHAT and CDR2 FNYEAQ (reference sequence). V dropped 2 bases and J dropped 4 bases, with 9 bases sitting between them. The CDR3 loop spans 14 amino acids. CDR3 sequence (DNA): TGTGCCAGCAGCTTAAGGGACGGATACAATGAGCAGTTCTTC. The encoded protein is CASSLRDGYNEQFF.

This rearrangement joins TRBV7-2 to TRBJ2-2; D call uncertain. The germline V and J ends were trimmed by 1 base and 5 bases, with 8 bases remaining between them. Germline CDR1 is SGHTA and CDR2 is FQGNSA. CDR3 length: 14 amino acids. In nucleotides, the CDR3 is TGTGCCAGCAGCTTAGGGCGCGCAACCGGGGAGCTGTTTTTT. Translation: CASSLGRATGELFF. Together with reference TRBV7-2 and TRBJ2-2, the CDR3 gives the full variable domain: GAGVSQSPSNKVTEKGKDVELRCDPISGHTALYWYRQSLGQGLEFLIYFQGNSAPDKSGLPSDRFSAERTGGSVSTLTIQRTQQEDSAVYLCASSLGRATGELFFGEGSRLTVL.